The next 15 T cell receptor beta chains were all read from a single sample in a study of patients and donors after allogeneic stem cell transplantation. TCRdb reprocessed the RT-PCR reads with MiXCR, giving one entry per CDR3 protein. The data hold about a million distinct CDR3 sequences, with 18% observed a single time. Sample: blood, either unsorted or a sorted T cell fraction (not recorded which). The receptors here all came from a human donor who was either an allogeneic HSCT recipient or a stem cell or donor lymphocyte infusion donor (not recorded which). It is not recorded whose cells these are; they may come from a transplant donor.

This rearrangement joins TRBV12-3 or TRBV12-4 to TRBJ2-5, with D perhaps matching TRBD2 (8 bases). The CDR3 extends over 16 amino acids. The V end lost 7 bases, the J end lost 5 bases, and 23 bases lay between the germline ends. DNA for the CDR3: TGTGCCAGCACCTCCGGGTCGGGACAGCGGGGGGAGACCCAGTACTTC. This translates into CASTSGSGQRGETQYF.

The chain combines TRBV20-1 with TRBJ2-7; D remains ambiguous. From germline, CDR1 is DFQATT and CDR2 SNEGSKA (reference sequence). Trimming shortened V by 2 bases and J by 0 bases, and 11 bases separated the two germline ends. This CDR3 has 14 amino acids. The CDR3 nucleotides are TGCAGTGCTAGATCCCCACTGAGCTCCTACGAGCAGTACTTC. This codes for CSARSPLSSYEQYF.

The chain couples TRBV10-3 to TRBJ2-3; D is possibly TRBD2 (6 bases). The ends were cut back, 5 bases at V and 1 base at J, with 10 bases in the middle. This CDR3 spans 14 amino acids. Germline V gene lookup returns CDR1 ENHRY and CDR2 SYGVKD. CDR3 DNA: TGTGCCATCAGTAGGGACTTCGGCACAGATACGCAGTATTTT. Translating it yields CAISRDFGTDTQYF.

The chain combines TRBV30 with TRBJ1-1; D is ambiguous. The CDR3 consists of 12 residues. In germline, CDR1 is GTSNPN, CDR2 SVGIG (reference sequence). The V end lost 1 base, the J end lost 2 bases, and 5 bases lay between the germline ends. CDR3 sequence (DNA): TGTGCCTGGAGTGACAGCAACACTGAAGCTTTCTTT. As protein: CAWSDSNTEAFF. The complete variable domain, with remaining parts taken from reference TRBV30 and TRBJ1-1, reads SQTIHQWPATLVQPVGSPLSLECTVEGTSNPNLYWYRQAAGRGLQLLFYSVGIGQISSEVPQNLSASRPQDRQFILSSKKLLLSDSGFYLCAWSDSNTEAFFGQGTRLTVV.

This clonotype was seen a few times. CDR3 protein: CASSVRDRVRPTGELFF. In DNA, the CDR3 is TGTGCCAGCAGCGTACGAGACAGGGTCAGACCCACCGGGGAGCTGTTTTTT. The rearrangement links TRBV9 to TRBJ2-2; 7 bases align to TRBD1. Losses at the gene ends were 1 base for V and 4 bases for J; bases not matched to a gene: 10. Germline lookup yields CDR1 SGDLS and CDR2 YYNGEE. The length of the CDR3 is 17 residues.

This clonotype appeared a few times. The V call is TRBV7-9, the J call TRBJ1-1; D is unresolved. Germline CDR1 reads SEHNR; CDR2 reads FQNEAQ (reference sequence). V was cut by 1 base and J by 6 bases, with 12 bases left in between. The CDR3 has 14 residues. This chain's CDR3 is CASSLEGLVAEAFF. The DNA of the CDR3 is TGTGCCAGCAGCTTAGAGGGATTAGTGGCTGAAGCTTTCTTT.

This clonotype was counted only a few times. CDR3 sequence (DNA): TGTGCCTGCAAGGCAGGGGGTGGCTACAATGAGCAGTTCTTC. Amino acids: CACKAGGGYNEQFF. The chain has TRBV30 and TRBJ2-1; the match to TRBD1 covers 7 bases. The CDR3 is 14 residues long. Germline V CDR1 and CDR2: GTSNPN, SVGIG (reference sequence). J lost 3 bases, V lost 6 bases, and 8 bases had no gene match.

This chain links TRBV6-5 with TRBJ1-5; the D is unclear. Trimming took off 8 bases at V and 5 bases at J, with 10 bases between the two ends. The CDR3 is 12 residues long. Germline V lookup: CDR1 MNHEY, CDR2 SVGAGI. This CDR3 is CASPIRYQPQHF. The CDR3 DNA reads TGTGCCAGCCCCATCCGCTATCAGCCCCAGCATTTT.

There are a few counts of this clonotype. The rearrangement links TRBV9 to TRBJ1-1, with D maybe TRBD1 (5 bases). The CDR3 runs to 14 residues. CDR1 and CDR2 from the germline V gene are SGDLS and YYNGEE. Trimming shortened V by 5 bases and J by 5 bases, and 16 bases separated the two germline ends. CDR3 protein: CASSVVGGGTEAFF. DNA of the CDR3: TGTGCCAGCAGTGTTGTGGGGGGGGGAACTGAAGCTTTCTTT.

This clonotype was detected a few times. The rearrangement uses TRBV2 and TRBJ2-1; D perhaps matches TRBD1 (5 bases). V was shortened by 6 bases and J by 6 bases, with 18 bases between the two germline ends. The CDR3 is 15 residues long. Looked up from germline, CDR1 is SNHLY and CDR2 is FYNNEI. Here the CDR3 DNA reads TGTGCCAGCAGGATTGGGGCCAACGCAGTCAATGAGCAGTTCTTC. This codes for CASRIGANAVNEQFF.

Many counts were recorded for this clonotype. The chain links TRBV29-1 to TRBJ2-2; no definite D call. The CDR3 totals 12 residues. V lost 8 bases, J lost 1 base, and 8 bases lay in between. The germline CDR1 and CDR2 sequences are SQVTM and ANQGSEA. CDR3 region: CSYHMNTGELFF. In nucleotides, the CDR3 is TGCAGCTATCATATGAACACCGGGGAGCTGTTTTTT.

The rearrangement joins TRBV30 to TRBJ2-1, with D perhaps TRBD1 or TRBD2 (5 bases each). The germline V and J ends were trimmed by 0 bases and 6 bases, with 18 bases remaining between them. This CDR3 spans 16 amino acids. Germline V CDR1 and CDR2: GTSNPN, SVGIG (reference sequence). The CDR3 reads CAWSVLGTSRPNEQFF. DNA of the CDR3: TGTGCCTGGAGTGTACTCGGGACCTCACGTCCCAATGAGCAGTTCTTC.

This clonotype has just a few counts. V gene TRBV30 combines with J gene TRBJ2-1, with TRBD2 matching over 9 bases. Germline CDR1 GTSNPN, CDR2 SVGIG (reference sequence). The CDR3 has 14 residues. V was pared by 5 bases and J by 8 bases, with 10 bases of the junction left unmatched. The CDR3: CAWAAGGPSYEQFF. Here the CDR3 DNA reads TGTGCCTGGGCGGCGGGAGGGCCTAGCTATGAGCAGTTCTTC.

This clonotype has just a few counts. The chain's CDR3 is CASRDGGSPGEQYF. The CDR3 DNA follows: TGTGCCAGCAGGGACGGGGGTAGTCCTGGCGAGCAGTACTTC. V gene TRBV6-1 combines with J gene TRBJ2-7; TRBD2 might be the D (6 bases). CDR1 is MNHNS, CDR2 SASEGT, per germline. V lost 6 bases and J lost 6, with 18 bases in between. The CDR3 is 14 residues long.

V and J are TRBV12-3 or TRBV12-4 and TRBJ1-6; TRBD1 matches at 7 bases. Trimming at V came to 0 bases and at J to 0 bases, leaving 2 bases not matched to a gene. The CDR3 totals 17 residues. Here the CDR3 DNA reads TGTGCCAGCAGTTTAGCGGGACAGAGCTCCTATAATTCACCCCTCCACTTT. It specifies CASSLAGQSSYNSPLHF.